Listed below are T cell receptor beta chains from one sample, sequenced in a study of shared clonotypes between healthy human individuals. The method was immunoSEQ multiplex PCR; TCRdb's version includes in-frame clones alone and lacks a portion of them. The table records some 2.1 million clones, roughly 93% of them present only once. Sequencing input: naive CD8+ T cells from PBMCs. The origin of the receptors is a man aged 18 to 29 in good health. Some clones in this sample may be carry-over from other donors' samples. The CDR3 runs from the conserved cysteine through the conserved F or W. Each record gives: D gene, V gene, clone size, J gene, CDR3 protein, CDR3 DNA. D genes are given only for firm matches. Expanded clones are given a class, and other clones once, few, many or no size at all.

d_gene: TRBD2
v_gene: TRBV10-2
abundance: .
j_gene: TRBJ2-7
CDR3aa: CATRRVAGDYEQYF
CDR3nt: TGCGCCACACGCAGGGTAGCGGGAGACTACGAGCAGTACTTC

d_gene: TRBD2
v_gene: TRBV30
abundance: .
j_gene: TRBJ2-7
CDR3aa: CAWSVLAGGPDEQYF
CDR3nt: TGTGCCTGGAGTGTACTAGCGGGAGGGCCGGACGAGCAGTACTTC

d_gene: TRBD2
v_gene: TRBV19
abundance: once
j_gene: TRBJ2-7
CDR3aa: CASRASGSQEQYF
CDR3nt: TGTGCCAGTAGGGCTAGCGGGAGTCAAGAGCAGTACTTC

d_gene: .
v_gene: TRBV25-1
abundance: once
j_gene: TRBJ2-1
CDR3aa: CASSEPGANEQFF
CDR3nt: TGTGCCAGCAGTGAACCAGGGGCCAATGAGCAGTTCTTC

d_gene: .
v_gene: TRBV7-9
abundance: .
j_gene: TRBJ2-7
CDR3aa: CASTHGRGDMEYF
CDR3nt: TGTGCCAGCACCCATGGACGGGGCGATATGGAGTACTTC

d_gene: .
v_gene: TRBV19
abundance: .
j_gene: TRBJ1-2
CDR3aa: CASRFGGQHEGGYTF
CDR3nt: TGTGCCAGTAGATTCGGAGGTCAGCACGAGGGAGGCTACACCTTC

d_gene: .
v_gene: TRBV7-8
abundance: .
j_gene: TRBJ1-1
CDR3aa: CASSLSQGLGNTEAFF
CDR3nt: TGTGCCAGCAGCTTGTCACAGGGTTTGGGGAACACTGAAGCTTTCTTT

d_gene: .
v_gene: TRBV4-3
abundance: .
j_gene: TRBJ1-6
CDR3aa: CASSQDWPPGHYNSPLHF
CDR3nt: TGCGCCAGCAGCCAAGATTGGCCCCCAGGGCACTATAATTCACCCCTCCACTTT

d_gene: TRBD1
v_gene: TRBV5-1
abundance: few
j_gene: TRBJ1-1
CDR3aa: CASSLTGVVTEAFF
CDR3nt: TGCGCCAGCAGCCTAACAGGGGTGGTGACTGAAGCTTTCTTT

d_gene: .
v_gene: TRBV6-1
abundance: once
j_gene: TRBJ2-7
CDR3aa: CASSEGQTYEQYF
CDR3nt: TGTGCCAGCAGTGAAGGCCAAACCTACGAGCAGTACTTC

d_gene: .
v_gene: TRBV4-1
abundance: .
j_gene: TRBJ2-1
CDR3aa: CASSQENVDEQFF
CDR3nt: TGCGCCAGCAGCCAAGAGAATGTCGATGAGCAGTTCTTC

d_gene: TRBD2
v_gene: TRBV15
abundance: .
j_gene: TRBJ2-3
CDR3aa: CATSRDLAGGDTQYF
CDR3nt: TGTGCCACCAGCAGAGACTTGGCGGGAGGCGATACGCAGTATTTT

d_gene: .
v_gene: TRBV14
abundance: .
j_gene: TRBJ2-2
CDR3aa: CASPIGGLVTGELFF
CDR3nt: TGTGCCAGCCCCATAGGGGGTCTGGTCACCGGGGAGCTGTTTTTT

d_gene: TRBD1
v_gene: TRBV7-6
abundance: .
j_gene: TRBJ2-5
CDR3aa: CASSSPTTTGSQETQYF
CDR3nt: TGTGCCAGCAGCTCCCCCACGACGACAGGGAGCCAAGAGACCCAGTACTTC

d_gene: .
v_gene: TRBV7-3
abundance: .
j_gene: TRBJ1-2
CDR3aa: CASSPRDTNYGYTF
CDR3nt: TGTGCCAGCAGCCCACGGGACACCAACTATGGCTACACCTTC

d_gene: .
v_gene: TRBV6-1
abundance: .
j_gene: TRBJ2-7
CDR3aa: CASSEGLAGLYEQYF
CDR3nt: TGTGCCAGCAGTGAGGGGCTAGCCGGGCTTTACGAGCAGTACTTC

d_gene: .
v_gene: TRBV27
abundance: .
j_gene: TRBJ2-1
CDR3aa: CASSPNRANEQFF
CDR3nt: TGTGCCAGCAGTCCGAACAGGGCTAATGAGCAGTTCTTC

d_gene: .
v_gene: TRBV5-6
abundance: once
j_gene: TRBJ2-1
CDR3aa: CASSSDSYNEQFF
CDR3nt: TGTGCCAGCAGCTCCGACTCCTACAATGAGCAGTTCTTC

d_gene: TRBD1
v_gene: TRBV28
abundance: .
j_gene: TRBJ2-7
CDR3aa: CASRGQGAASEQYF
CDR3nt: TGTGCCAGCAGGGGACAGGGGGCGGCCTCCGAGCAGTACTTC

d_gene: .
v_gene: TRBV19
abundance: .
j_gene: TRBJ2-3
CDR3aa: CASSRDFRTSTDTQYF
CDR3nt: TGTGCCAGTAGTCGGGACTTTCGCACTAGCACAGATACGCAGTATTTT

d_gene: .
v_gene: TRBV28
abundance: .
j_gene: TRBJ2-7
CDR3aa: CAAGRQGVYEQYF
CDR3nt: TGTGCAGCGGGGAGACAGGGCGTTTACGAGCAGTACTTC

d_gene: .
v_gene: TRBV25-1
abundance: .
j_gene: TRBJ2-2
CDR3aa: CASSDGTTNTGELFF
CDR3nt: TGTGCCAGCAGTGATGGGACAACGAACACCGGGGAGCTGTTTTTT

d_gene: .
v_gene: TRBV6-1
abundance: .
j_gene: TRBJ1-5
CDR3aa: CASGGTVSNQPQHF
CDR3nt: TGTGCCAGCGGCGGGACGGTGAGCAATCAGCCCCAGCATTTT

d_gene: TRBD1
v_gene: TRBV29-1
abundance: .
j_gene: TRBJ2-7
CDR3aa: CSVEEGTDYEQYF
CDR3nt: TGCAGCGTTGAAGAAGGGACAGACTACGAGCAGTACTTC

d_gene: .
v_gene: TRBV9
abundance: .
j_gene: TRBJ2-5
CDR3aa: CASSVGGVQETQYF
CDR3nt: TGTGCCAGCAGCGTAGGCGGGGTCCAAGAGACCCAGTACTTC

d_gene: .
v_gene: TRBV2
abundance: .
j_gene: TRBJ2-7
CDR3aa: CASSPLYEQYF
CDR3nt: TGTGCCAGCAGTCCTTTGTACGAGCAGTACTTC

d_gene: .
v_gene: TRBV28
abundance: .
j_gene: TRBJ2-1
CDR3aa: CASSPRTRSSYNEQFF
CDR3nt: TGTGCCAGCAGTCCCCGGACTCGCAGCTCCTACAATGAGCAGTTCTTC

d_gene: TRBD2
v_gene: TRBV11-2
abundance: once
j_gene: TRBJ2-1
CDR3aa: CASTQELAGYNEQFF
CDR3nt: TGTGCCAGCACCCAAGAACTAGCGGGATACAATGAGCAGTTCTTC

d_gene: .
v_gene: TRBV27
abundance: once
j_gene: TRBJ2-1
CDR3aa: CASTSHRERVYNEQFF
CDR3nt: TGTGCCAGCACTTCACACAGGGAGAGGGTATACAATGAGCAGTTCTTC

d_gene: .
v_gene: TRBV27
abundance: .
j_gene: TRBJ2-1
CDR3aa: CASSDTQTAYNEQFF
CDR3nt: TGTGCCAGCAGCGACACCCAGACAGCCTACAATGAGCAGTTCTTC

d_gene: .
v_gene: TRBV28
abundance: .
j_gene: TRBJ1-1
CDR3aa: CASSPWEEGEVFLVAFF
CDR3nt: TGTGCCAGCAGTCCTTGGGAGGAGGGGGAAGTGTTTCTTGTAGCTTTCTTT

d_gene: .
v_gene: TRBV7-8
abundance: .
j_gene: TRBJ2-5
CDR3aa: CASSLWGPETQYF
CDR3nt: TGTGCCAGCAGCTTATGGGGGCCAGAGACCCAGTACTTC

d_gene: .
v_gene: TRBV2
abundance: .
j_gene: TRBJ2-7
CDR3aa: CASSEVGRSYEQYF
CDR3nt: TGTGCCAGCAGTGAAGTGGGCAGATCCTACGAGCAGTACTTC

d_gene: .
v_gene: TRBV7-8
abundance: .
j_gene: TRBJ1-1
CDR3aa: CASSLGFANTEAFF
CDR3nt: TGTGCCAGCAGCTTAGGGTTCGCGAACACTGAAGCTTTCTTT

d_gene: TRBD2
v_gene: TRBV11-3
abundance: .
j_gene: TRBJ2-3
CDR3aa: CASSMTSGILDTQYF
CDR3nt: TGTGCCAGCAGCATGACTAGCGGGATTTTAGATACGCAGTATTTT

d_gene: TRBD1
v_gene: TRBV9
abundance: .
j_gene: TRBJ2-7
CDR3aa: CASSVVAGGAYEQYF
CDR3nt: TGTGCCAGCAGCGTAGTTGCAGGGGGCGCCTACGAGCAGTACTTC

d_gene: .
v_gene: TRBV13
abundance: .
j_gene: TRBJ2-7
CDR3aa: CASSPRGPRGAEQYF
CDR3nt: TGTGCCAGCAGCCCCCGAGGCCCCCGGGGCGCCGAGCAGTACTTC

d_gene: .
v_gene: TRBV6-6
abundance: .
j_gene: TRBJ2-5
CDR3aa: CASSSLGEGARETQYF
CDR3nt: TGTGCCAGCAGCTCCCTCGGGGAGGGGGCTCGGGAGACCCAGTACTTC

d_gene: .
v_gene: TRBV28
abundance: .
j_gene: TRBJ2-6
CDR3aa: CASSEVSGANVLTF
CDR3nt: TGTGCCAGCAGCGAGGTCTCTGGGGCCAACGTCCTGACTTTC

d_gene: TRBD2
v_gene: TRBV4-2
abundance: once
j_gene: TRBJ2-3
CDR3aa: CASSQRQLAGGGTDTQYF
CDR3nt: TGTGCCAGCAGCCAAAGGCAGCTAGCGGGAGGTGGAACAGATACGCAGTATTTT

d_gene: .
v_gene: TRBV11-2
abundance: once
j_gene: TRBJ2-1
CDR3aa: CASSPTPHGTPDNEQFF
CDR3nt: TGTGCCAGCAGCCCAACCCCCCACGGGACCCCCGACAATGAGCAGTTCTTC

d_gene: .
v_gene: TRBV5-1
abundance: .
j_gene: TRBJ2-7
CDR3aa: CASSPGGRAYEQYF
CDR3nt: TGCGCCAGCAGCCCGGGCGGCAGAGCCTACGAGCAGTACTTC

d_gene: .
v_gene: TRBV5-4
abundance: .
j_gene: TRBJ2-3
CDR3aa: CASTFLGSLPSTDTQYF
CDR3nt: TGTGCCAGCACCTTTTTAGGCAGCCTACCTAGCACAGATACGCAGTATTTT

d_gene: .
v_gene: TRBV27
abundance: .
j_gene: TRBJ2-4
CDR3aa: CASRPNIAKNIQYF
CDR3nt: TGTGCCAGCAGACCCAATATAGCCAAAAACATTCAGTACTTC

d_gene: .
v_gene: TRBV21-1
abundance: .
j_gene: TRBJ2-1
CDR3aa: CASSQGEMMWESSYNEQFF
CDR3nt: TGTGCCAGCAGCCAAGGGGAGATGATGTGGGAGAGCTCCTACAATGAGCAGTTCTTC

d_gene: .
v_gene: TRBV9
abundance: .
j_gene: TRBJ1-3
CDR3aa: CASSIRTDPGNTIYF
CDR3nt: TGTGCCAGCAGCATCCGGACAGACCCTGGAAACACCATATATTTT

d_gene: .
v_gene: TRBV11-2
abundance: .
j_gene: TRBJ2-1
CDR3aa: CASSLGGKQFF
CDR3nt: TGTGCCAGCAGCTTAGGTGGCAAGCAGTTCTTC

d_gene: .
v_gene: TRBV5-1
abundance: once
j_gene: TRBJ2-7
CDR3aa: CASSPESYEQYF
CDR3nt: TGCGCCAGCAGCCCCGAGTCCTACGAGCAGTACTTC

d_gene: .
v_gene: TRBV4-1
abundance: .
j_gene: TRBJ1-1
CDR3aa: CASSLGRNTEAFF
CDR3nt: TGCGCCAGCAGCCTCGGGCGGAACACTGAAGCTTTCTTT

d_gene: .
v_gene: TRBV4-3
abundance: .
j_gene: TRBJ2-1
CDR3aa: CASSQAPRIKASEQFF
CDR3nt: TGCGCCAGCAGCCAAGCCCCCCGAATTAAGGCCAGTGAGCAGTTCTTC

d_gene: .
v_gene: TRBV10-3
abundance: .
j_gene: TRBJ2-7
CDR3aa: CAINEGRHQTYEQYF
CDR3nt: TGTGCCATCAACGAAGGCAGGCACCAGACCTACGAGCAGTACTTC

d_gene: .
v_gene: TRBV2
abundance: .
j_gene: TRBJ1-3
CDR3aa: CASSEARGARAGNTIYF
CDR3nt: TGTGCCAGCAGTGAAGCGAGGGGGGCCCGAGCTGGAAACACCATATATTTT

d_gene: .
v_gene: TRBV7-9
abundance: .
j_gene: TRBJ2-5
CDR3aa: CASSLWGYETQYF
CDR3nt: TGTGCCAGCAGCTTGTGGGGATACGAGACCCAGTACTTC